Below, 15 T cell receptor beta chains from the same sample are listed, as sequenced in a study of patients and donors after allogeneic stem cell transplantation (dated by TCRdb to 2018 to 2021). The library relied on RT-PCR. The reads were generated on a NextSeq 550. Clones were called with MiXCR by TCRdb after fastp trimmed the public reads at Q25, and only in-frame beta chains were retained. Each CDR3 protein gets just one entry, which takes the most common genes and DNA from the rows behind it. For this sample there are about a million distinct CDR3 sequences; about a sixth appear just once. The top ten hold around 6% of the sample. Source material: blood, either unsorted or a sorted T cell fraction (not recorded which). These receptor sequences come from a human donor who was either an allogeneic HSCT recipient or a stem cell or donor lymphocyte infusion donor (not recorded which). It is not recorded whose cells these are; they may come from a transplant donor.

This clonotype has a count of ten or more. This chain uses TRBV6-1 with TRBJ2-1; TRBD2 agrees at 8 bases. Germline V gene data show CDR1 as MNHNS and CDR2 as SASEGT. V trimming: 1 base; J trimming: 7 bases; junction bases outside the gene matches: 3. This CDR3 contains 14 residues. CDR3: CASSEGAGGNEQFF. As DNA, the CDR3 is TGTGCCAGCAGTGAAGGGGCGGGAGGTAATGAGCAGTTCTTC.

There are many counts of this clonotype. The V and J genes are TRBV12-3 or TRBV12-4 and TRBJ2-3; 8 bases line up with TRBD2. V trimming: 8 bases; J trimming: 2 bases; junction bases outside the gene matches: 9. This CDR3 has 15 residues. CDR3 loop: CASAIAGKLTDTQYF. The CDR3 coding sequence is TGTGCCAGCGCCATAGCGGGAAAACTCACAGATACGCAGTATTTT.

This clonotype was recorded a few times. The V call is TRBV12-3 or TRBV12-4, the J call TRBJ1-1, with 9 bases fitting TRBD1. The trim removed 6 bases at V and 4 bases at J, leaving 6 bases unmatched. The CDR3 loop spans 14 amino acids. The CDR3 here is CASRGTGRGTEAFF. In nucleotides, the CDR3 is TGTGCCAGCAGGGGGACAGGGCGGGGCACTGAAGCTTTCTTT.

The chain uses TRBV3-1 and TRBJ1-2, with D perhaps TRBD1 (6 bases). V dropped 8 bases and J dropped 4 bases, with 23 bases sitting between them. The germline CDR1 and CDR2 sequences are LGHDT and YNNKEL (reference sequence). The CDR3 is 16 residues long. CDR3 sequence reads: CASSPRQGTGVYGYTF. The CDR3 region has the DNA TGTGCCAGCTCGCCGAGGCAGGGGACCGGAGTCTATGGCTACACCTTC.

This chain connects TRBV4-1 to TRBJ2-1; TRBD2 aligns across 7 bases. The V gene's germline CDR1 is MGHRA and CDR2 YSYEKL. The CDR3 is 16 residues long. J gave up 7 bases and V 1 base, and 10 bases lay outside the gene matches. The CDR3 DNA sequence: TGCGCCAGCAGCCAAGGGGGGGGACTCGGGGGAAATGAGCAGTTCTTC. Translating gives CASSQGGGLGGNEQFF.

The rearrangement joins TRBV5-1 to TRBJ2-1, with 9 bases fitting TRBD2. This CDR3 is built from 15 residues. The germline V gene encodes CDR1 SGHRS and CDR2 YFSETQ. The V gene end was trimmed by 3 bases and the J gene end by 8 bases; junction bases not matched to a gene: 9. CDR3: CASSWGRIAGDEQFF. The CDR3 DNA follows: TGCGCCAGCAGCTGGGGGAGAATAGCGGGAGATGAGCAGTTCTTC.

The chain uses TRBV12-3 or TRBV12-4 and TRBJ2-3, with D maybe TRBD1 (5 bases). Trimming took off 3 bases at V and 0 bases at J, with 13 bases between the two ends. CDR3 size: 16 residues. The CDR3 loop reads CASSFRGIASTDTQYF. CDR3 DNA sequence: TGTGCCAGCAGTTTTAGGGGTATAGCTAGCACAGATACGCAGTATTTT.

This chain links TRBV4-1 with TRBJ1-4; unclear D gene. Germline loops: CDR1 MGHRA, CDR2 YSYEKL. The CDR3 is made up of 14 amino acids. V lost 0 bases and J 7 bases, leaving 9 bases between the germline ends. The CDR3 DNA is TGCGCCAGCAGCCAAGAGAGGGAATTTGAAAAACTGTTTTTT. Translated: CASSQEREFEKLFF.

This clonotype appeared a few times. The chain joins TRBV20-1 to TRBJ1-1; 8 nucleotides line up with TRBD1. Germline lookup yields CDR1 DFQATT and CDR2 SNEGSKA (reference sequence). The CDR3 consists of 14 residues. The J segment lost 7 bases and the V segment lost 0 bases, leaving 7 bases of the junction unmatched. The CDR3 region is CSAREPTGGLEAFF. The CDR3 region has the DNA TGCAGTGCTAGAGAACCAACAGGGGGTCTTGAAGCTTTCTTT.

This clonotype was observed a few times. The CDR3 here is CATTSPGELFF. CDR3 coding DNA: TGTGCCACCACCTCTCCCGGGGAGCTGTTTTTT. This rearrangement joins TRBV7-9 to TRBJ2-2, with D unresolved. The length of the CDR3 is 11 residues. Trimming removed 10 bases from V and 6 bases from J, with 9 bases in between. Germline V gene sequence: CDR1 SEHNR, CDR2 FQNEAQ (reference sequence).

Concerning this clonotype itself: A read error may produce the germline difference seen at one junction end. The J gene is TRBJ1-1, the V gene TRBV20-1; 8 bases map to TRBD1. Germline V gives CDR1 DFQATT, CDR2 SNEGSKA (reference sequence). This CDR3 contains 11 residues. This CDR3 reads CSARVDRGDRF. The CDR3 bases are TGCAGTGCTAGGGTAGACAGGGGTGACCGTTTT.

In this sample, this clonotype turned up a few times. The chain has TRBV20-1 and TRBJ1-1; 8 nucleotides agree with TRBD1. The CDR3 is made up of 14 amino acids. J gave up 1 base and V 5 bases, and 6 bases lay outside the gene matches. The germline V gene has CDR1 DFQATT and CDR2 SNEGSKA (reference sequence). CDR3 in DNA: TGCAGTGCTGAGGCCGGGACAGGGAACACTGAAGCTTTCTTT. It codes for CSAEAGTGNTEAFF.

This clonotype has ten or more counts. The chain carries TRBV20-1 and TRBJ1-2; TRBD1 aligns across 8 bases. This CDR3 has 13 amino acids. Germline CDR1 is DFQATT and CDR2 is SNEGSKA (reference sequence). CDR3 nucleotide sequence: TGCAGGCCTACAGGGGGTTCTGGCTATGGCTACACCTTC. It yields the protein CRPTGGSGYGYTF.

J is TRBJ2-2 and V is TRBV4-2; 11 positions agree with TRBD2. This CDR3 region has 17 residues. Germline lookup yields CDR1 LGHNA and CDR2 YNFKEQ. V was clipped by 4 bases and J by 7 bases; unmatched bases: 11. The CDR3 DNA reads TGTGCCAGCAGCCCCCGGGGACTAGCGGATCGGGGCGGGGAGCTGTTTTTT. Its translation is CASSPRGLADRGGELFF.

The CDR3 bases are TGTGCCAGCAGTTTCGCACGACTAGCGGGAACCTACAATGAGCAGTTCTTC. Protein product: CASSFARLAGTYNEQFF. This chain uses TRBV28 with TRBJ2-1, with 11 bases aligning to TRBD2. The V gene's germline CDR1 is MDHEN and CDR2 SYDVKM. This CDR3 has 17 residues. The ends lost 3 bases at V and 2 bases at J; junction bases unmatched: 6. Using reference TRBV28 and TRBJ2-1 for the parts outside the CDR3, the full variable domain is DVKVTQSSRYLVKRTGEKVFLECVQDMDHENMFWYRQDPGLGLRLIYFSYDVKMKEKGDIPEGYSVSREKKERFSLILESASTNQTSMYLCASSFARLAGTYNEQFFGPGTRLTVL.